A selection of T cell receptor beta chains follows, all from one sample in a study of T cells in Graves' hyperthyroidism and ophthalmopathy. MiXCR, applied by TCRdb to the multiplex PCR reads, yields one record per CDR3 protein. The sample holds about 640,000 distinct CDR3 sequences, around 21% seen once. The source material was blood. The receptors were gathered from a man in his thirties or forties with Graves' ophthalmopathy. CDR3s include the opening cysteine and the closing phenylalanine or tryptophan. A D gene is named only where the DNA matches it firmly. Only some rows state a clone size, as once, few, many or a class for expanded clones.

CDR3nt: TGTGCCAGCAGCTTAATATATAGCGGGAGACATGGAAATGAGCAGTTCTTC; CDR3aa: CASSLIYSGRHGNEQFF; abundance: few; j_gene: TRBJ2-1; d_gene: TRBD2; v_gene: TRBV7-2
CDR3nt: TGCAGTGCTAGAGAGTCCCGGGACATCTACAATGAGCAGTTCTTC; CDR3aa: CSARESRDIYNEQFF; abundance: few; j_gene: TRBJ2-1; d_gene: NA; v_gene: TRBV20-1
CDR3nt: TGTGCCAGCAGCTTGCGGGACAGGGATTCGAATGAGCAGTTCTTC; CDR3aa: CASSLRDRDSNEQFF; abundance: NA; j_gene: TRBJ2-1; d_gene: TRBD1; v_gene: TRBV11-2
CDR3nt: TGTGCCAGCAGGACGGCGGACAGGGCCCTGTATAATTCACCCCTCCACTTT; CDR3aa: CASRTADRALYNSPLHF; abundance: NA; j_gene: TRBJ1-6; d_gene: TRBD1; v_gene: TRBV25-1
CDR3nt: TGTGCCACCAGCAGAGGCGCGGGCCGGCAGCCCCAGCATTTT; CDR3aa: CATSRGAGRQPQHF; abundance: few; j_gene: TRBJ1-5; d_gene: NA; v_gene: TRBV15
CDR3nt: TGTGCCAGCAGCTTTCAGCTAGCGGGCACCGGGGAGCTGTTTTTT; CDR3aa: CASSFQLAGTGELFF; abundance: NA; j_gene: TRBJ2-2; d_gene: TRBD2; v_gene: TRBV7-8
CDR3nt: TGCAGCGTTGAAGATCTTGGGGTTATGAACACTGAAGCTTTCTTT; CDR3aa: CSVEDLGVMNTEAFF; abundance: many; j_gene: TRBJ1-1; d_gene: NA; v_gene: TRBV29-1
CDR3nt: TGCAGTGCTAGATGGGGTGGAGGCGGGAGAGACTACGAGCAGTACTTC; CDR3aa: CSARWGGGGRDYEQYF; abundance: few; j_gene: TRBJ2-7; d_gene: TRBD2; v_gene: TRBV20-1
CDR3nt: TGTGCCATCAGTGAGTCGAAGGATTGGTACGAGCAGTACTTC; CDR3aa: CAISESKDWYEQYF; abundance: NA; j_gene: TRBJ2-7; d_gene: NA; v_gene: TRBV10-3
CDR3nt: TGTGCCAGCAGCTTTGGGGGAGCAGGGGCGGGTGAGGAGACCCAGTACTTC; CDR3aa: CASSFGGAGAGEETQYF; abundance: NA; j_gene: TRBJ2-5; d_gene: NA; v_gene: TRBV7-2
CDR3nt: TGCGCCAGCAGCTTGGGGGGGACAGCCCTTGAAGCTTTCTTT; CDR3aa: CASSLGGTALEAFF; abundance: many; j_gene: TRBJ1-1; d_gene: TRBD1; v_gene: TRBV5-1
CDR3nt: TGTGCCAGCAGCGCCAGCACGGTTCTAGATACGCAGTATTTT; CDR3aa: CASSASTVLDTQYF; abundance: NA; j_gene: TRBJ2-3; d_gene: NA; v_gene: TRBV9